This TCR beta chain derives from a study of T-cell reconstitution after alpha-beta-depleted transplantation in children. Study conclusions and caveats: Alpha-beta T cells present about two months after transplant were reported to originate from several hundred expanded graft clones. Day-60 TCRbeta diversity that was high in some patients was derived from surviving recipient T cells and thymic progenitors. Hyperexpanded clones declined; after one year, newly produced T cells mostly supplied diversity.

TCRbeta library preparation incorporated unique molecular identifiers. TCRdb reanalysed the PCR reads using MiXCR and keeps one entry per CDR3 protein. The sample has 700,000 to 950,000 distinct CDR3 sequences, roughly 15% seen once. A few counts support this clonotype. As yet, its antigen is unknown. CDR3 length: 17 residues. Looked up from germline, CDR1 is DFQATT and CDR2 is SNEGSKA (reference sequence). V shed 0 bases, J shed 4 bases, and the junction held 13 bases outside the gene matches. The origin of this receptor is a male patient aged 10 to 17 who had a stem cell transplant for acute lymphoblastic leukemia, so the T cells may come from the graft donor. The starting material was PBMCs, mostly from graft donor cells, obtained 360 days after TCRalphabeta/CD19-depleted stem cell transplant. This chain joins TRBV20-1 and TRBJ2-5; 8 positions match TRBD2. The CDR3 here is CSARDMTPAGEGETQYF. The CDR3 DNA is TGCAGTGCTAGAGATATGACCCCAGCGGGAGAAGGAGAGACCCAGTACTTC.